The clone carrying this T cell receptor beta chain appeared once. Its antigen is not identified. Use of 60 Vbeta and 13 Jbeta primers characterized the PCR. TCRdb keeps only in-frame clones here, not all; method: immunoSEQ multiplex PCR. This repertoire shows some 210,000 clones, around 73% found once; its top ten account for 3.5% to 4%. This specimen comes from a study of cytomegalovirus exposure and HLA in healthy donors. Study-level findings and limits: Segments of the TCR beta V type were, in most cases, productive about 87% or about 30% of the time in an earlier analysis. Some V segments could not be told apart, so they were left out, TRBV6-2 and TRBV6-3 among them. Available immune exposure information was restricted to CMV serostatus only.

With V trimmed by 4 bases and J by 4 bases, 8 bases remained unmatched. CDR1 SGHRS and CDR2 YFSETQ come from the germline V gene. CDR3 length equals 15 residues. Sample: PBMCs. The chain recombines TRBV5-1 with TRBJ2-3; 8 bases line up with TRBD2. The sequence derives from a male donor in good health and CMV-seronegative. This chain's CDR3 is CASSLLAVAADTQYF. The CDR3 DNA is TGCGCCAGCAGCCTACTAGCGGTGGCGGCAGATACGCAGTATTTT.